The rows below give T cell receptor beta chains drawn from one sample of a study of cytotoxic CD8 clonotypes in ibrutinib-treated CLL. Sequenced by immunoSEQ multiplex PCR; TCRdb stores in-frame clones only, minus some. The repertoire holds tens of thousands of clones, with approximately 70% as singletons. The specimen was PBMCs, collected at disease progression, from a patient treated with ibrutinib. Source of these receptors: a human donor with chronic lymphocytic leukemia. CDR3s include the opening cysteine and the closing phenylalanine or tryptophan. D genes are given only for firm matches. The size field is filled for only some rows; it gives once, few, many or a size class.

TRBV5-4	-	TRBJ2-7	TRBD2	CASSLGLAPYEQYF	TGTGCCAGCAGCTTGGGACTAGCCCCCTACGAGCAGTACTTC
TRBV7-6	-	TRBJ2-5	-	CASSPMGGTQETQYF	TGTGCCAGCAGCCCGATGGGGGGTACTCAAGAGACCCAGTACTTC
TRBV29-1	-	TRBJ1-1	-	CSVLRTANTEAFF	TGCAGCGTTCTAAGGACAGCCAACACTGAAGCTTTCTTT
TRBV10-1	-	TRBJ2-1	-	CASSAWTATNNEQFF	TGCGCCAGCAGTGCCTGGACAGCCACTAACAATGAGCAGTTCTTC
TRBV11-2	-	TRBJ1-5	-	CASSLVAGGNQPQHF	TGTGCCAGCAGCTTAGTGGCAGGCGGGAATCAGCCCCAGCATTTT
TRBV11-2	-	TRBJ2-1	-	CASSLVSSYNEQFF	TGTGCCAGCAGCTTAGTTTCCAGCTACAATGAGCAGTTCTTC
TRBV28	-	TRBJ1-2	TRBD1	CASRDRGIYGYTF	TGTGCCAGCAGGGACAGGGGAATATATGGCTACACCTTC
TRBV6-4	-	TRBJ2-3	-	CASSDSNADTQYF	TGTGCCAGCAGTGACTCTAATGCAGATACGCAGTATTTT
TRBV28	-	TRBJ1-2	-	CASSSEGKVYGYTF	TGTGCCAGCAGTTCAGAGGGCAAGGTCTATGGCTACACCTTC
TRBV6-1	-	TRBJ2-3	TRBD2	CASSGRLRTSGGPDTQYF	TGTGCCAGCAGTGGCCGTCTTAGGACTAGCGGGGGGCCGGATACGCAGTATTTT
TRBV5-1	few	TRBJ2-2	-	CASSSRGSWPGELFF	TGCGCCAGCAGCTCGAGGGGATCATGGCCCGGGGAGCTGTTTTTT
TRBV4-1	few	TRBJ1-6	-	CASSHGTGGTGLHF	TGCGCCAGCAGCCACGGGACGGGGGGTACCGGGCTCCACTTT
TRBV10-3	-	TRBJ1-3	-	CAISPSVSGNTIYF	TGTGCCATCAGCCCTTCAGTCTCTGGAAACACCATATATTTT
TRBV19	-	TRBJ1-6	-	CASNLGGSYNSPLHF	TGTGCCAGTAATTTGGGGGGCTCCTATAATTCACCCCTCCACTTT
TRBV19	few	TRBJ1-4	-	CASSITATNEKLFF	TGTGCCAGTAGTATCACAGCAACTAATGAAAAACTGTTTTTT
TRBV6-1	-	TRBJ1-2	TRBD1	CASSEWDRGRPNGYTF	TGTGCCAGCAGTGAATGGGACAGGGGGAGACCTAATGGCTACACCTTC
TRBV27	few	TRBJ2-7	-	CASSSSHYEQYF	TGTGCCAGCAGTTCCTCCCACTACGAGCAGTACTTC
TRBV6-5	once	TRBJ2-4	-	CASFRGNIQYF	TGTGCCAGCTTTCGGGGAAACATTCAGTACTTC
TRBV5-1	-	TRBJ2-7	-	CASSVGAQSGEQYF	TGCGCCAGCAGCGTTGGTGCACAATCGGGCGAGCAGTACTTC
TRBV27	-	TRBJ2-5	TRBD2	CASSPGTSGLETQYF	TGTGCCAGCAGTCCCGGGACTAGCGGCTTAGAGACCCAGTACTTC
TRBV19	-	TRBJ2-7	-	CASSNRDTGEQYF	TGTGCCAGTAGTAACCGGGACACCGGTGAGCAGTACTTC
TRBV19	once	TRBJ1-2	TRBD1	CASSIRGRGQGYTF	TGTGCCAGTAGTATCCGGGGCAGGGGGCAAGGCTACACCTTC
TRBV6-5	-	TRBJ2-7	-	CASRYQHRASYEQYF	TGTGCCAGCAGGTACCAACACAGGGCGTCCTACGAGCAGTACTTC
TRBV5-4	medium-sized	TRBJ2-7	-	CASSPRGASYEQYF	TGTGCCAGCAGCCCCCGGGGGGCTTCCTACGAGCAGTACTTC
TRBV7-9	-	TRBJ1-2	-	CASSLERTSYGYTF	TGTGCCAGCAGCTTAGAAAGGACAAGCTATGGCTACACCTTC
TRBV4-2	-	TRBJ1-3	-	CASSSSTGDTSGNTIYF	TGTGCCAGCAGCTCCTCCACGGGGGACACCTCTGGAAACACCATATATTTT
TRBV19	-	TRBJ1-2	-	CASSIGDNNYGYTF	TGTGCCAGTAGTATCGGGGACAATAACTATGGCTACACCTTC
TRBV11-2	-	TRBJ2-3	-	CASSRGTDTQYF	TGTGCCAGCTCACGGGGGACAGATACGCAGTATTTT
TRBV4-2	-	TRBJ2-1	TRBD2	CASSQDPSGGYNEQFF	TGTGCCAGCAGCCAAGATCCTAGCGGGGGTTACAATGAGCAGTTCTTC
TRBV28	-	TRBJ2-4	TRBD2	CASSLGRALTARNIQYF	TGTGCCAGCAGTTTGGGGAGGGCCCTTACGGCCCGAAACATTCAGTACTTC
TRBV25-1	-	TRBJ2-1	-	CASSEYRGGSYNEQFF	TGTGCCAGCAGTGAATATAGGGGAGGCTCCTACAATGAGCAGTTCTTC
TRBV25-1	-	TRBJ2-5	TRBD1	CASRGGIGQETQYF	TGTGCCAGCAGAGGGGGCATTGGTCAAGAGACCCAGTACTTC
TRBV7-8	once	TRBJ2-6	-	CASSVGPRGRGTGANVLTF	TGTGCCAGCAGCGTAGGCCCTAGGGGCAGGGGAACTGGGGCCAACGTCCTGACTTTC
TRBV4-1	-	TRBJ2-7	-	CASSLRFTGLGDFGQYF	TGCGCCAGCAGCCTTCGCTTTACAGGGTTAGGGGATTTTGGGCAGTACTTC
TRBV7-2	once	TRBJ2-2	TRBD2	CASSFGLAAGELFF	TGTGCCAGCAGTTTTGGCCTAGCGGCCGGGGAGCTGTTTTTT
TRBV2	few	TRBJ2-5	-	CASSGTSALETQYF	TGTGCCAGCAGTGGGACCTCCGCCCTGGAGACCCAGTACTTC
TRBV5-5	-	TRBJ1-5	-	CASSPYSNQPQHF	TGTGCCAGCAGTCCCTATAGCAATCAGCCCCAGCATTTT
TRBV6-1	-	TRBJ2-7	TRBD2	CASSDLTSGRVEQYF	TGTGCCAGCAGTGACCTAACTAGCGGGAGAGTGGAGCAGTACTTC
TRBV6-5	-	TRBJ2-7	TRBD2	CASSLLAGGTYEQYF	TGTGCCAGCAGCCTACTAGCGGGAGGTACCTACGAGCAGTACTTC